The entry below gives a single T cell receptor (beta chain) sequence along with its context. No antigen is known for it. Though probably carrying unrecorded immune exposures, donors were nominally healthy at sampling. The data belong to a study of cytomegalovirus exposure and HLA in healthy donors. Broader study findings: Sequencing likely produced, as an artifact, a cluster of highly shared sequence variants. A reported reduction in N-insertions relative to the approximately 640-donor mean was seen in an Asian-associated ancestry cluster in a later analysis.

The PCR was carried out with 60 Vbeta primers and 13 Jbeta primers. Original handling: Unique TCR beta chains numbered around 75 million in a later analysis, with roughly 11 million shared. The data were produced by immunoSEQ multiplex PCR, yet TCRdb's version contains in-frame clones alone and is incomplete. For V, J and clone size, that table is used; D and trimming come from the DNA. The data show around 140,000 clones, 75% to 85% seen once. This clonotype originated in a man aged 50-60 years in good health and CMV-seronegative. The sequencing sample was made of PBMCs.

The CDR3 DNA sequence: TGCGCCAGCAGCTTTGGTAGGACTAGCGTTAACACCGGGGAGCTGTTTTTT. Residues: CASSFGRTSVNTGELFF. The chain employs TRBV5-1 and TRBJ2-2, with 9 positions matching TRBD2. This CDR3 comprises 17 residues. V trimming: 2 bases; J trimming: 2 bases; junction bases outside the gene matches: 7. Germline V gene lookup returns CDR1 SGHRS and CDR2 YFSETQ.